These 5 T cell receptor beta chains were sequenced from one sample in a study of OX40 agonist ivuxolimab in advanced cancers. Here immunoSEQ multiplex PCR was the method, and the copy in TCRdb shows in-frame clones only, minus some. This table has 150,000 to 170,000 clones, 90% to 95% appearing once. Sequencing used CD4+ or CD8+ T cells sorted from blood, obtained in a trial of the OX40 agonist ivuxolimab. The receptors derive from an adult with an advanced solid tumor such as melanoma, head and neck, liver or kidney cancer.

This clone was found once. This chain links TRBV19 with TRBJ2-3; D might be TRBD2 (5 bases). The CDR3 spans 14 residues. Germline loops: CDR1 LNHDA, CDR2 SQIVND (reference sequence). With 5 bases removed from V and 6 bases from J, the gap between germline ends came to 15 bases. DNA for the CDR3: TGTGCCAGTAGTCAAGGACTGACCCCGGATACGCAGTATTTT. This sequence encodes CASSQGLTPDTQYF. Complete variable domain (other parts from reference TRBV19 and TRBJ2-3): DGGITQSPKYLFRKEGQNVTLSCEQNLNHDAMYWYRQDPGQGLRLIYYSQIVNDFQKGDIAEGYSVSREKKESFPLTVTSAQKNPTAFYLCASSQGLTPDTQYFGPGTRLTVL.

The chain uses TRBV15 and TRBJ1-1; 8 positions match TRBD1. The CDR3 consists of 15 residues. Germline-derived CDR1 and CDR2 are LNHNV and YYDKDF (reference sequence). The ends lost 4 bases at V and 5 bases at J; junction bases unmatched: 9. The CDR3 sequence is CATSIRQGSMTEAFF. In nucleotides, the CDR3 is TGTGCCACCAGCATTCGACAGGGGAGTATGACTGAAGCTTTCTTT. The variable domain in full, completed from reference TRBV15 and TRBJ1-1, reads DAMVIQNPRYQVTQFGKPVTLSCSQTLNHNVMYWYQQKSSQAPKLLFHYYDKDFNNEADTPDNFQSRRPNTSFCFLDIRSPGLGDTAMYLCATSIRQGSMTEAFFGQGTRLTVV.

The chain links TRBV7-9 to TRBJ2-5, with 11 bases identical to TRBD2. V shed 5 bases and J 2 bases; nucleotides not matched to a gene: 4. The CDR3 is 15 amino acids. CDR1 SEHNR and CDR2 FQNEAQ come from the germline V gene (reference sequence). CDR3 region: CASSPLAGVQETQYF. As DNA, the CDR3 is TGTGCCAGCAGCCCACTAGCGGGAGTTCAAGAGACCCAGTACTTC.

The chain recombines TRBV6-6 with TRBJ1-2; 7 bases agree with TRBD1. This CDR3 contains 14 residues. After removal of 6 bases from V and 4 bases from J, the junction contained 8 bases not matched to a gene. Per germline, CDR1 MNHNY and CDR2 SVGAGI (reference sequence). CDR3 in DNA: TGTGCCAGCAGCCGAGGCAGGGACAGCTATGGCTACACCTTC. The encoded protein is CASSRGRDSYGYTF.

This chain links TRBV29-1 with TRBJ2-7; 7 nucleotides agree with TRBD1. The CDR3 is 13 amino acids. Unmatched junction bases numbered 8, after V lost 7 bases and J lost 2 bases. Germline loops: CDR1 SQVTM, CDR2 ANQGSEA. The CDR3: CSGGRGRPYEQYF. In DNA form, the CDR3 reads TGCAGCGGGGGAAGGGGGCGCCCCTACGAGCAGTACTTC.